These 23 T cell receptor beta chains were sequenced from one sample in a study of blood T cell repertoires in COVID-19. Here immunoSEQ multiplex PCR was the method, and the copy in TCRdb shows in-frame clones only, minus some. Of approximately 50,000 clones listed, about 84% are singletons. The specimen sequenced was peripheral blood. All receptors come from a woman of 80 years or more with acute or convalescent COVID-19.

This chain's CDR3 is CASSPGQISNQPQHF. The CDR3 DNA is TGTGCCAGCAGCCCGGGACAAATTAGCAATCAGCCCCAGCATTTT. This rearrangement joins TRBV9 to TRBJ1-5, with D possibly matching TRBD1 (6 bases). With 4 bases removed from V and 0 bases from J, the gap between germline ends came to 11 bases. The CDR3 runs 15 residues. CDR1 SGDLS and CDR2 YYNGEE come from the germline V gene.

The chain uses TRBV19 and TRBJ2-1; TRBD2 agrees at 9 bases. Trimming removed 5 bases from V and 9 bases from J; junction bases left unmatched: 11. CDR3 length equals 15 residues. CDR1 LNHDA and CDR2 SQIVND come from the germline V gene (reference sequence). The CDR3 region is CASSDSGRIQGEQFF. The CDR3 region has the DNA TGTGCCAGTAGTGATAGCGGGAGAATTCAGGGTGAGCAGTTCTTC. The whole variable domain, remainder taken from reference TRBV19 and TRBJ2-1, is DGGITQSPKYLFRKEGQNVTLSCEQNLNHDAMYWYRQDPGQGLRLIYYSQIVNDFQKGDIAEGYSVSREKKESFPLTVTSAQKNPTAFYLCASSDSGRIQGEQFFGPGTRLTVL.

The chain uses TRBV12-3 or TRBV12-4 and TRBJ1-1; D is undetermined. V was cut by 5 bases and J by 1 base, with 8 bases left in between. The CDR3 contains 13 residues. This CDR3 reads CASSQTANTEAFF. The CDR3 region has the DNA TGTGCCAGCAGTCAAACAGCGAACACTGAAGCTTTCTTT.

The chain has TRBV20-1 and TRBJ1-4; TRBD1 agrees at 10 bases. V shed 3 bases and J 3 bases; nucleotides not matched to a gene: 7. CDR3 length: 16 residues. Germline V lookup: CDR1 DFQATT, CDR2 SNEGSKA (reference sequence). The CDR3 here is CSASLTGGRSNEKLFF. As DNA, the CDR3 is TGCAGTGCTAGTCTGACAGGGGGCCGGTCTAATGAAAAACTGTTTTTT.

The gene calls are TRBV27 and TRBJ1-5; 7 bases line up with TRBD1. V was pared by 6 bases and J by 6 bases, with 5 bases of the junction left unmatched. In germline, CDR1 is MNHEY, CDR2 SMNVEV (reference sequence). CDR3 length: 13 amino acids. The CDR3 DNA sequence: TGTGCCAGCAGCCGAGACAGGGTTCAGCCCCAGCATTTT. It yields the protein CASSRDRVQPQHF.

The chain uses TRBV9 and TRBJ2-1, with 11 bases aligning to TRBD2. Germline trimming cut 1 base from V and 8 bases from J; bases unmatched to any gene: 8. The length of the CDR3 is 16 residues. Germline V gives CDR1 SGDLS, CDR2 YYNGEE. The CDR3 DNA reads TGTGCCAGCAGCGTAACTCCTAGCGGGGGGAGGGATGAGCAGTTCTTC. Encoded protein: CASSVTPSGGRDEQFF.

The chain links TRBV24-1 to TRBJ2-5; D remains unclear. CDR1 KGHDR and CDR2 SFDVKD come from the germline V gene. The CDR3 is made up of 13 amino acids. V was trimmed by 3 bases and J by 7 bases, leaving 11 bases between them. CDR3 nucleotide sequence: TGTGCCACCAGTGATCCCACTGCCGGGACCCAGTACTTC. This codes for CATSDPTAGTQYF.

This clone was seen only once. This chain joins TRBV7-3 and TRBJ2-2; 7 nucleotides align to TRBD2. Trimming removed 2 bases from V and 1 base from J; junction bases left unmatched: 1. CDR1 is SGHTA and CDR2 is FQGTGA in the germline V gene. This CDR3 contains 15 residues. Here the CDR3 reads CASSLQRENTGELFF. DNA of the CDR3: TGTGCCAGCAGCTTACAGCGGGAGAACACCGGGGAGCTGTTTTTT.

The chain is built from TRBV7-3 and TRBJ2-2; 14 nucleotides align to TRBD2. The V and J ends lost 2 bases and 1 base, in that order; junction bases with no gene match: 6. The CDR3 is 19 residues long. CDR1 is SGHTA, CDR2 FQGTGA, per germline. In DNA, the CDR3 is TGTGCCAGCAGCTTATTTTCGACTAGCGGGAGGGGGAACACCGGGGAGCTGTTTTTT. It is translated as CASSLFSTSGRGNTGELFF. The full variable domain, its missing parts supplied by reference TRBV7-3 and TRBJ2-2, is GAGVSQTPSNKVTEKGKYVELRCDPISGHTALYWYRQSLGQGPEFLIYFQGTGAADDSGLPNDRFFAVRPEGSVSTLKIQRTERGDSAVYLCASSLFSTSGRGNTGELFFGEGSRLTVL.

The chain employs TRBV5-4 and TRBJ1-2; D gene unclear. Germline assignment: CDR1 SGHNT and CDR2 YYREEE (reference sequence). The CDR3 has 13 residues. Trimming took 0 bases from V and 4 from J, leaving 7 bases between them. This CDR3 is CASSLVGSYGYTF. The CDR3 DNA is TGTGCCAGCAGCTTGGTAGGGAGCTATGGCTACACCTTC.

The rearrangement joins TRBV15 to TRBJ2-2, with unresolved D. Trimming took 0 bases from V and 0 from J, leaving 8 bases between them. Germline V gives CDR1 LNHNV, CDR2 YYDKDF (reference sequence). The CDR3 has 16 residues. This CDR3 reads CATSRDRQANTGELFF. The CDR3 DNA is TGTGCCACCAGCAGAGATCGTCAGGCGAACACCGGGGAGCTGTTTTTT.

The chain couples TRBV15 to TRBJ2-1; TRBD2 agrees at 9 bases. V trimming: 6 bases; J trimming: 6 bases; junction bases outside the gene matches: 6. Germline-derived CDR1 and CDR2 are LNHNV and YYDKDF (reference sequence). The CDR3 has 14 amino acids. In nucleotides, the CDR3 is TGTGCCACCAGTAGGGGACTAGCCCCCAATGAGCAGTTCTTC. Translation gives CATSRGLAPNEQFF.

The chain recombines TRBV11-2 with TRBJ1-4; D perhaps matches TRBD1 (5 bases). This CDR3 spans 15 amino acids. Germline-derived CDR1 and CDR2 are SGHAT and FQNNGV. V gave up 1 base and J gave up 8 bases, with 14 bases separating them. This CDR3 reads CASSLAGDRREKLFF. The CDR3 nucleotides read TGTGCCAGCAGCTTAGCGGGGGACCGGCGGGAAAAACTGTTTTTT.

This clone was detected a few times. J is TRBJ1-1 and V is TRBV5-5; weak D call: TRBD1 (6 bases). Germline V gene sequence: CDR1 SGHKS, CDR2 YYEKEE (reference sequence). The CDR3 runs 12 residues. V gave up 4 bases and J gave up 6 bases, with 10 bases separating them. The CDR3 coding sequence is TGTGCCAGCAGCACACAGGGATCTGAAGCTTTCTTT. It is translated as CASSTQGSEAFF.

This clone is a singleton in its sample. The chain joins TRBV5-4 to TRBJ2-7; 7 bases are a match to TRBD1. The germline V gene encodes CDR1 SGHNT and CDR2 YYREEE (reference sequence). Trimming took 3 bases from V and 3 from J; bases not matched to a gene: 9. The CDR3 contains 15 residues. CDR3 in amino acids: CASSSERDRRYEQYF. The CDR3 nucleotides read TGTGCCAGCAGCTCTGAACGGGACAGACGCTACGAGCAGTACTTC.

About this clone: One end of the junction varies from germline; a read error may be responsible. CDR3 sequence: CASSIEGAGANVLTF. The CDR3 nucleotides are TGTGCCAGTAGTATAGAGGGGGCTGGAGCCAACGTCCTGACTTTC. The chain combines TRBV19 with TRBJ2-6, with TRBD1 as a possible D gene (6 bases). The CDR3 covers 15 residues. CDR1 is LNHDA, CDR2 SQIVND, per germline (reference sequence).

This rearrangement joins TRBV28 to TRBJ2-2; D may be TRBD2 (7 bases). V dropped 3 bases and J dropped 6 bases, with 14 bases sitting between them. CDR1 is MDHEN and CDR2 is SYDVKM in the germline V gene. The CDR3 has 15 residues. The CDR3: CASSFSGGASGELFF. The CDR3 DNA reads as TGTGCCAGCAGTTTTAGTGGGGGGGCCTCCGGGGAGCTGTTTTTT.

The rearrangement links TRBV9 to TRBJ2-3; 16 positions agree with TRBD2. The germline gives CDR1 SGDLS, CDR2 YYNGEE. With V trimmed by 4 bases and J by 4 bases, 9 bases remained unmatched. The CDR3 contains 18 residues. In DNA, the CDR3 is TGTGCCAGCAGCCCCCCCCTGGGGACTAGCGGGAGGGCAGATACGCAGTATTTT. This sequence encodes CASSPPLGTSGRADTQYF.

In nucleotides, the CDR3 is TGTGCCAGCAGCTTAACTCCAGCCGGGGGTAACAATGAGCAGTTCTTC. Protein: CASSLTPAGGNNEQFF. The chain has TRBV7-3 and TRBJ2-1, with D possibly matching TRBD2 (6 bases). This CDR3 has 16 residues. The V end lost 0 bases, the J end lost 5 bases, and 14 bases lay between the germline ends. Germline CDR1 SGHTA, CDR2 FQGTGA.

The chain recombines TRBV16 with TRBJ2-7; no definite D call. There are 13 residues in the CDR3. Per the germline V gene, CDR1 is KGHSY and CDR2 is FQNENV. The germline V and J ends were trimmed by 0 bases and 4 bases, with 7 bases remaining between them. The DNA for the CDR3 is TGTGCCAGCAGCCAATCTCAGGTATACGAGCAGTACTTC. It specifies CASSQSQVYEQYF.

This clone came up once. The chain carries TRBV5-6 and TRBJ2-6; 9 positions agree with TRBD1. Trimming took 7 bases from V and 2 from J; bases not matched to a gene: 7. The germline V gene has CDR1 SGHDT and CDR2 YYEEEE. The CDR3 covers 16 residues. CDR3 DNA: TGTGCCAGCGGGGGGACAGGGCTGACTGGGGCCAACGTCCTGACTTTC. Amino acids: CASGGTGLTGANVLTF.

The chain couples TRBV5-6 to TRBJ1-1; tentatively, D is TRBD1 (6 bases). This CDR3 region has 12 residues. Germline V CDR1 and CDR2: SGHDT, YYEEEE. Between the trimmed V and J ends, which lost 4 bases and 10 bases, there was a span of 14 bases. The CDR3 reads CASSQDQGPAFF. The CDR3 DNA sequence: TGTGCCAGCAGCCAAGACCAGGGGCCAGCTTTCTTT.

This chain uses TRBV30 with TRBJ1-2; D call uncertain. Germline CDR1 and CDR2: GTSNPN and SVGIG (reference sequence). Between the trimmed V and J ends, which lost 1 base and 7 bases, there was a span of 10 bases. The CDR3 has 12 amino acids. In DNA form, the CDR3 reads TGTGCCTGGAGTGGCGGGATGCGTGGCTACACCTTC. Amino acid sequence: CAWSGGMRGYTF.